Here is one T cell receptor (beta chain) with its context. Authors' processing steps: Reference gene primers were amplified, and this amplification served to estimate nucleated cell counts. Sequenced by immunoSEQ multiplex PCR; TCRdb stores in-frame clones only, minus some. The DNA was the basis for D and trimming; V, J and clone size are from that table. The repertoire holds 150,000 to 200,000 clones, approximately 80% seen once, with approximately 7.7% in the top ten. The entry originates in a study of blood T cell repertoires in COVID-19. Study background: The United States, Italy and Spain were the sources of the acute and convalescent COVID-19 samples.

The CDR3 loop spans 16 amino acids. Losses at the gene ends were 7 bases for V and 1 base for J; bases not matched to a gene: 12. Germline V lookup: CDR1 MDHEN, CDR2 SYDVKM. The age range of participants was 18 to 89 years, with residence in more than 20 US areas. Cohort 3 donors counted as recovered after two negative PCRs, clearance, or resolved symptoms. Sequencing was performed on PBMCs or T cells enriched from blood (not recorded which). The V call is TRBV28, the J call TRBJ1-1, with 7 bases identical to TRBD1. The TCR comes from a woman aged 50 to 60 who had recovered from COVID-19. CDR3 loop: CASTPVRGQTNTEAFF. For the CDR3, the DNA is TGTGCCAGCACCCCGGTCCGGGGACAGACGAACACTGAAGCTTTCTTT.